The 24 T cell receptor beta chains listed next were all sequenced from one sample in a study of cytomegalovirus exposure and HLA in healthy donors. The assay was immunoSEQ multiplex PCR, and TCRdb's table has in-frame clones only and misses some. The data hold around 150,000 clones, with 85% to 90% observed a single time. The specimen was PBMCs. The source is a woman between 25 and 40 years old in good health and CMV-seronegative.

The gene calls are TRBV2 and TRBJ1-2; 7 bases map to TRBD1. The junction had 7 bases not matched to a gene; V was cut back by 5 bases and J by 1 base. From germline, CDR1 is SNHLY and CDR2 FYNNEI. This CDR3 comprises 15 residues. CDR3 residues: CASSSQGVLNYGYTF. The CDR3, as DNA: TGTGCCAGCAGTTCCCAGGGGGTGCTTAACTATGGCTACACCTTC. Drawing the rest from reference TRBV2 and TRBJ1-2, the complete variable domain is EPEVTQTPSHQVTQMGQEVILRCVPISNHLYFYWYRQILGQKVEFLVSFYNNEISEKSEIFDDQFSVERPDGSNFTLKIRSTKLEDSAMYFCASSSQGVLNYGYTFGSGTRLTVV.

The chain employs TRBV11-2 and TRBJ2-3; a possible D gene is TRBD2 (5 bases). Germline-derived CDR1 and CDR2 are SGHAT and FQNNGV. Trimming took off 1 base at V and 6 bases at J, with 14 bases between the two ends. The CDR3 consists of 15 residues. The CDR3 sequence: CASSLAGRLGDTQYF. For the CDR3, the DNA is TGTGCCAGCAGCTTAGCGGGAAGGTTGGGGGATACGCAGTATTTT.

The V and J genes are TRBV27 and TRBJ2-7; TRBD2 is a possible D gene (6 bases). V was clipped by 4 bases and J by 7 bases, with 11 bases between them. The CDR3 spans 12 residues. CDR1 is MNHEY and CDR2 is SMNVEV in the germline V gene (reference sequence). The CDR3 DNA is TGTGCCAGCAGTTGGTCAGGGAGGGAGCAGTACTTC. It translates to CASSWSGREQYF.

This clone has just one count. This chain connects TRBV4-2 to TRBJ2-3; D may be TRBD2 (6 bases). Germline loops: CDR1 LGHNA, CDR2 YNFKEQ. CDR3 length: 16 residues. With 2 bases removed from V and 3 bases from J, the gap between germline ends came to 15 bases. For the CDR3, the DNA is TGTGCCAGCAGCCAAATAGGGTGGGGGGTGACAGATACGCAGTATTTT. Residues: CASSQIGWGVTDTQYF.

In its sample, this clone was seen once. This chain connects TRBV28 to TRBJ2-7; 8 bases map to TRBD1. V gave up 5 bases and J gave up 7 bases; unmatched junction bases: 19. CDR1 and CDR2 from the germline V gene are MDHEN and SYDVKM. CDR3 length equals 17 residues. The CDR3 sequence is CASSNTMGRQGLREQYF. CDR3 coding DNA: TGTGCCAGCAGTAACACAATGGGGAGACAGGGGTTGCGAGAGCAGTACTTC.

This clone was observed a handful of times. This chain connects TRBV20-1 to TRBJ1-1; weak D call: TRBD1 (6 bases). Germline CDR1 DFQATT, CDR2 SNEGSKA (reference sequence). The CDR3 runs 11 residues. V was clipped by 3 bases and J by 10 bases, with 12 bases between them. The CDR3 region has the DNA TGCAGTGCTAGTGACAGGTCGGGAGCTTTCTTT. Translated, it gives CSASDRSGAFF.

The chain has TRBV4-3 and TRBJ2-5; D gene unclear. Between the trimmed V and J ends, which lost 0 bases and 5 bases, there was a span of 7 bases. Germline-derived CDR1 and CDR2 are LGHNA and YSLEER. The CDR3 sequence is 13 residues long. Here the CDR3 DNA reads TGCGCCAGCAGCCAAGATCCGTGGGAGACCCAGTACTTC. Translating gives CASSQDPWETQYF.

The V and J genes are TRBV5-6 and TRBJ2-7; D not certain. Germline-derived CDR1 and CDR2 are SGHDT and YYEEEE. V was pared by 6 bases and J by 3 bases, with 10 bases between. The CDR3 is 12 amino acids. The CDR3 region is CASTGSNYEQYF. The CDR3 DNA follows: TGTGCCAGCACGGGCTCCAACTACGAGCAGTACTTC.

V usage is TRBV7-9 and J usage is TRBJ2-3; D is uncertain. V shed 0 bases and J shed 2 bases, with 6 bases lying between them. In germline, CDR1 is SEHNR, CDR2 FQNEAQ (reference sequence). There are 14 residues in the CDR3. CDR3 protein: CASSLAGPTDTQYF. The DNA for the CDR3 is TGTGCCAGCAGCTTAGCAGGACCCACAGATACGCAGTATTTT.

The J gene is TRBJ2-7, the V gene TRBV19; D is undetermined. V was pared by 4 bases and J by 3 bases, with 10 bases between. Looked up from germline, CDR1 is LNHDA and CDR2 is SQIVND (reference sequence). The CDR3 consists of 13 residues. Written as DNA, the CDR3 is TGTGCCAGTAGTAGGTCCGGTTACTACGAGCAGTACTTC. Its protein is CASSRSGYYEQYF.

J is TRBJ1-1 and V is TRBV18; tentatively, D is TRBD1 (5 bases). The CDR3 extends over 15 amino acids. Germline V lookup: CDR1 KGHSH, CDR2 LQKENI. Trimming stripped 0 bases from V and 5 bases from J, with 13 bases between. The CDR3 sequence: CASSPPGQVRTEAFF. CDR3 nucleotides: TGTGCCAGCTCACCACCGGGGCAGGTGAGGACTGAAGCTTTCTTT.

This rearrangement joins TRBV29-1 to TRBJ2-1; D gene uncertain. Trimming pared 6 bases from V and 5 bases from J, leaving 17 bases between. The CDR3 has 14 residues. The germline V gene encodes CDR1 SQVTM and CDR2 ANQGSEA. In nucleotides, the CDR3 is TGCAGCGTCCCTCCGCGGTATACTGACAATGAGCAGTTCTTC. Translation gives CSVPPRYTDNEQFF.

In DNA form, the CDR3 reads TGCGCCAGCAGCTTGGTAACAGGGGTTAGCTACGAGCAGTACTTC. It translates to CASSLVTGVSYEQYF. The chain is built from TRBV5-1 and TRBJ2-7; 7 positions match TRBD1. V gave up 0 bases and J gave up 3 bases; unmatched junction bases: 6. Germline CDR1 reads SGHRS; CDR2 reads YFSETQ. The CDR3 sequence is 15 residues long.

With respect to this clone: One end of the junction fails to match germline, which may point to a read error. The chain links TRBV4-1 to TRBJ1-4; 7 nucleotides match TRBD1. The CDR3 is 15 residues long. Germline-derived CDR1 and CDR2 are MGHRA and YSYEKL. The CDR3 region is CASGQTDRTNEKLFF. The CDR3 DNA reads TGCGCCAGCGGCCAGACGGACAGGACTAATGAAAAACTGTTTTTT.

J is TRBJ2-1 and V is TRBV29-1; no clear D. Trimming removed 4 bases from V and 2 bases from J, with 3 bases in between. The CDR3 runs 11 residues. Per germline, CDR1 SQVTM and CDR2 ANQGSEA. In DNA, the CDR3 is TGCAGCGTTGTTGCCTACAATGAGCAGTTCTTC. Protein product: CSVVAYNEQFF.

The chain joins TRBV27 to TRBJ2-7, with 10 positions matching TRBD1. Trimming took 6 bases from V and 3 from J; bases not matched to a gene: 8. This CDR3 is built from 15 residues. Germline CDR1 and CDR2: MNHEY and SMNVEV (reference sequence). This chain's CDR3 is CASSRRDRGLYEQYF. The CDR3 DNA is TGTGCCAGCAGCCGACGTGACAGGGGGCTCTACGAGCAGTACTTC.

This chain joins TRBV28 and TRBJ2-3, with 8 nucleotides matching TRBD2. V was clipped by 3 bases and J by 3 bases; unmatched bases: 5. Germline assignment: CDR1 MDHEN and CDR2 SYDVKM. The CDR3 has 15 residues. CDR3 coding DNA: TGTGCCAGCAGTTTTGGCGGGAGGTCGACAGATACGCAGTATTTT. Its translation: CASSFGGRSTDTQYF.

In this sample, this clone turned up once. The rearrangement joins TRBV7-9 to TRBJ2-7; tentatively, D is TRBD2 (6 bases). V lost 1 base and J lost 3, with 13 bases in between. Germline CDR1 reads SEHNR; CDR2 reads FQNEAQ (reference sequence). The length of the CDR3 is 15 residues. The CDR3 here is CASSLGFRGFYEQYF. Written as DNA, the CDR3 is TGTGCCAGCAGCTTAGGGTTCCGGGGGTTCTACGAGCAGTACTTC. The complete variable domain, with remaining parts taken from reference TRBV7-9 and TRBJ2-7, reads DTGVSQNPRHKITKRGQNVTFRCDPISEHNRLYWYRQTLGQGPEFLTYFQNEAQLEKSRLLSDRFSAERPKGSFSTLEIQRTEQGDSAMYLCASSLGFRGFYEQYFGPGTRLTVT.

The V gene is TRBV30, the J gene TRBJ1-4, with 8 positions matching TRBD1. Germline V CDR1 and CDR2: GTSNPN, SVGIG (reference sequence). V gave up 1 base and J gave up 0 bases; unmatched junction bases: 13. This CDR3 comprises 19 residues. CDR3 in amino acids: CAWSATQTGGPTTNEKLFF. The CDR3, as DNA: TGTGCCTGGAGTGCGACTCAAACAGGGGGTCCAACAACTAATGAAAAACTGTTTTTT.

The V call is TRBV5-1, the J call TRBJ2-1; 8 bases are a match to TRBD2. Germline-derived CDR1 and CDR2 are SGHRS and YFSETQ. The CDR3 covers 16 residues. The ends lost 1 base at V and 6 bases at J; junction bases unmatched: 9. This CDR3 reads CASSLPAGGPSNEQFF. Written as DNA, the CDR3 is TGCGCCAGCAGCTTGCCGGCGGGGGGCCCATCCAATGAGCAGTTCTTC.

The chain links TRBV6-1 to TRBJ2-3; D is ambiguous. Germline CDR1 is MNHNS and CDR2 is SASEGT. Trimming left V 4 bases short and J 6 bases short, with 5 bases between. The CDR3 totals 11 residues. The CDR3 DNA follows: TGTGCCAGCAGTGCCCGGGATACGCAGTATTTT. As protein: CASSARDTQYF.

The chain employs TRBV6-6 and TRBJ1-1, with a possible D match to TRBD1 (5 bases). Germline V CDR1 and CDR2: MNHNY, SVGAGI (reference sequence). CDR3 size: 14 residues. With 0 bases removed from V and 4 bases from J, the gap between germline ends came to 9 bases. The CDR3 region has the DNA TGTGCCAGCAGTTACTCCCCAGGGTCCACTGAAGCTTTCTTT. Amino acid sequence: CASSYSPGSTEAFF.

The chain recombines TRBV5-1 with TRBJ2-1; perhaps TRBD1 as D (6 bases). The CDR3 contains 15 residues. V was cut by 2 bases and J by 0 bases, with 9 bases left in between. Germline-derived CDR1 and CDR2 are SGHRS and YFSETQ. The CDR3 nucleotides read TGCGCCAGCAGCTTTGAAGGGGGCTCCTACAATGAGCAGTTCTTC. It yields the protein CASSFEGGSYNEQFF.

The rearrangement uses TRBV5-1 and TRBJ2-7; D is ambiguous. Trimming pared 0 bases from V and 0 bases from J, leaving 7 bases between. The CDR3 loop spans 14 amino acids. Germline V gene sequence: CDR1 SGHRS, CDR2 YFSETQ. The CDR3 DNA reads TGCGCCAGCAGCTTGGCCGTCAGCTCCTACGAGCAGTACTTC. It yields the protein CASSLAVSSYEQYF.